This passage covers 26 T cell receptor beta chains from one sample sequenced in a study of CD8 T cells in Susac syndrome. Reverse transcription of roughly 0.5 to 1 ug RNA was carried out with random hexamers. TCRdb redid the calling of the immunoSEQ multiplex PCR reads with MiXCR, one entry per CDR3 protein. Of 150,000 to 200,000 distinct CDR3 sequences listed, around 96% were seen once; the top ten hold around 0.15%. Sequencing was carried out using CD8+ T cells from PBMCs. The receptors were gathered from a human donor with multiple sclerosis.

CDR3 residues: CASSMGGVSTDTQYF. The CDR3 DNA reads TGTGCCAGCAGTATGGGAGGGGTGAGCACAGATACGCAGTATTTT. V and J are TRBV27 and TRBJ2-3; 7 bases agree with TRBD2. Germline V CDR1 and CDR2: MNHEY, SMNVEV (reference sequence). The CDR3 spans 15 residues. V shed 5 bases and J 0 bases; nucleotides not matched to a gene: 5.

CDR3 nucleotide sequence: TGTGCCAGCAGTTACTCGCCCATTAACGGGTTGGAGGATGGCTACACCTTC. Translating gives CASSYSPINGLEDGYTF. V gene TRBV6-5 combines with J gene TRBJ1-2; D gene uncertain. The CDR3 totals 17 residues. V was shortened by 0 bases and J by 6 bases, with 20 bases between the two germline ends. The germline V gene encodes CDR1 MNHEY and CDR2 SVGAGI.

This clonotype occurred once. The chain's CDR3 is CASRTRDTVYQPQHF. The CDR3 DNA reads TGTGCCAGCAGGACGCGGGACACGGTTTATCAGCCCCAGCATTTT. The rearrangement uses TRBV28 and TRBJ1-5; the D gene is possibly TRBD1 (6 bases). Trimming removed 6 bases at V and 5 bases at J, with 17 bases between. Germline CDR1 reads MDHEN; CDR2 reads SYDVKM. The CDR3 contains 15 residues.

This clonotype appeared a few times. The chain couples TRBV20-1 to TRBJ2-7, with D possibly TRBD1 on 5 matching bases. This CDR3 is built from 11 residues. Germline V gene sequence: CDR1 DFQATT, CDR2 SNEGSKA (reference sequence). V lost 1 base and J lost 6, with 7 bases in between. DNA for the CDR3: TGCAGTGCTAGAGCAGGGATCGAGCAGTACTTC. It translates to CSARAGIEQYF.

The chain links TRBV5-1 to TRBJ1-4; D uncertain. This CDR3 comprises 18 residues. V was trimmed by 6 bases and J by 0 bases, leaving 21 bases between them. Germline V gene sequence: CDR1 SGHRS, CDR2 YFSETQ. In DNA, the CDR3 is TGCGCCAGCACTCTTGGAGGGATAGACGCCGCAACTAATGAAAAACTGTTTTTT. This gives the protein CASTLGGIDAATNEKLFF.

The chain links TRBV12-3 or TRBV12-4 to TRBJ2-1; the D gene is possibly TRBD1 (5 bases). This CDR3 has 15 amino acids. V lost 6 bases, J lost 6 bases, and 18 bases lay in between. The CDR3 protein is CASSAHRIGTNEQFF. CDR3 sequence (DNA): TGTGCCAGCAGCGCACACAGGATCGGTACCAATGAGCAGTTCTTC.

The V gene is TRBV28, the J gene TRBJ1-1; tentative D call: TRBD1 (5 bases). This CDR3 region has 11 residues. Germline V lookup: CDR1 MDHEN, CDR2 SYDVKM. The V gene lost 7 bases and the J gene lost 5 bases, with 8 bases spanning the gap. CDR3 in amino acids: CASNQGTEAFF. DNA for the CDR3: TGTGCCAGCAACCAGGGTACTGAAGCTTTCTTT.

The chain carries TRBV28 and TRBJ2-5, with 8 positions matching TRBD1. V lost 7 bases, J lost 2 bases, and 9 bases stayed unmatched. CDR1 MDHEN and CDR2 SYDVKM come from the germline V gene. This CDR3 has 15 residues. The CDR3 protein is CASTSGQGVQETQYF. Written as DNA, the CDR3 is TGTGCCAGCACTTCTGGACAGGGAGTGCAAGAGACCCAGTACTTC.

The chain links TRBV7-6 to TRBJ1-1; no firm D call. The germline gives CDR1 SGHVS, CDR2 FNYEAQ. Trimming cost V 5 bases and J 6 bases, with 13 bases left between them. The CDR3 length is 13 residues. Here the CDR3 DNA reads TGTGCCAGCAGCCGCATCATTGGGCCTGAAGCTTTCTTT. It specifies CASSRIIGPEAFF. The full variable domain, rest sourced from reference TRBV7-6 and TRBJ1-1, is GAGVSQSPRYKVTKRGQDVALRCDPISGHVSLYWYRQALGQGPEFLTYFNYEAQQDKSGLPNDRFSAERPEGSISTLTIQRTEQRDSAMYRCASSRIIGPEAFFGQGTRLTVV.

This chain joins TRBV5-1 and TRBJ2-7; 10 nucleotides match TRBD2. Germline V gene data show CDR1 as SGHRS and CDR2 as YFSETQ. The CDR3 runs to 17 residues. Trimming took 3 bases from V and 4 from J; bases not matched to a gene: 13. The CDR3 DNA reads as TGCGCCAGCAGCTCACCAACTAGCGGGGTGAGCGGGTACGAGCAGTACTTC. Its translation: CASSSPTSGVSGYEQYF.

The chain uses TRBV4-1 and TRBJ2-7; the match to TRBD2 covers 7 bases. Trimming at V came to 4 bases and at J to 5 bases, leaving 8 bases not matched to a gene. This CDR3 is 14 amino acids long. CDR1 and CDR2 from the germline V gene are MGHRA and YSYEKL. The CDR3 loop is CASSLRVGRDEQYF. Here the CDR3 DNA reads TGCGCCAGCAGCCTTAGAGTAGGGAGGGACGAGCAGTACTTC.

The chain combines TRBV21-1 with TRBJ2-7; the D segment call TRBD1 is taken from the table without a DNA check. TRBV21-1 is listed as a pseudogene. The CDR3 sequence is 17 residues long. The CDR3 loop reads CASSKALGRVGTYEQYF. Written as DNA, the CDR3 is TGTGCCAGCAGCAAAGCGCTGGGCAGGGTTGGAACCTACGAGCAGTACTTC.

This clonotype has a single count. The V call is TRBV28, the J call TRBJ2-1; no firm D call. Germline CDR1 MDHEN, CDR2 SYDVKM. The CDR3 covers 13 residues. With 6 bases removed from V and 6 bases from J, the gap between germline ends came to 12 bases. The CDR3 here is CASSALGPNEQFF. In DNA, the CDR3 is TGTGCCAGCAGCGCCCTAGGGCCCAATGAGCAGTTCTTC.

This rearrangement joins TRBV29-1 to TRBJ1-1; 8 bases match TRBD1. The germline gives CDR1 SQVTM, CDR2 ANQGSEA. This CDR3 spans 14 amino acids. V gave up 0 bases and J gave up 12 bases; unmatched junction bases: 12. The CDR3 DNA sequence: TGCAGCGTTGAAGACCCCGACAGGGGCCGCGGGCCTTTCTTT. This codes for CSVEDPDRGRGPFF. The entire variable domain, with the rest obtained from reference TRBV29-1 and TRBJ1-1, is as follows: SAVISQKPSRDICQRGTSLTIQCQVDSQVTMMFWYRQQPGQSLTLIATANQGSEATYESGFVIDKFPISRPNLTFSTLTVSNMSPEDSSIYLCSVEDPDRGRGPFFGQGTRLTVV.

V usage is TRBV28 and J usage is TRBJ2-2; D is ambiguous. V lost 6 bases and J lost 6, with 8 bases in between. Per the germline V gene, CDR1 is MDHEN and CDR2 is SYDVKM. This CDR3 spans 12 amino acids. The CDR3 sequence is CASRRGAGELFF. In DNA, the CDR3 is TGTGCCAGCAGACGAGGCGCCGGGGAGCTGTTTTTT.

The chain employs TRBV3-1 and TRBJ2-1; no definite D call. CDR3 length: 13 residues. The germline V gene has CDR1 LGHDT and CDR2 YNNKEL (reference sequence). Trimming removed 3 bases at V and 9 bases at J, with 12 bases between. This CDR3 reads CASSHGPGSEQFF. CDR3 nucleotide sequence: TGTGCCAGCAGCCATGGTCCCGGGTCTGAGCAGTTCTTC.

The chain couples TRBV28 to TRBJ2-7; the D gene is possibly TRBD2 (5 bases). Trimming shortened V by 1 base and J by 3 bases, and 7 bases separated the two germline ends. Per the germline V gene, CDR1 is MDHEN and CDR2 is SYDVKM. The CDR3 contains 13 residues. This CDR3 is CASSLFAGYEQYF. In DNA, the CDR3 is TGTGCCAGCAGTTTATTTGCGGGCTACGAGCAGTACTTC.

V gene TRBV28 combines with J gene TRBJ2-3; 7 nucleotides match TRBD1. CDR1 is MDHEN and CDR2 is SYDVKM in the germline V gene. V gave up 3 bases and J gave up 4 bases; unmatched junction bases: 13. CDR3 size: 17 residues. The CDR3 nucleotides are TGTGCCAGCAGTTTTTCCCCGGGACAGTCAGGCGCAGATACGCAGTATTTT. This codes for CASSFSPGQSGADTQYF.

The chain couples TRBV11-2 to TRBJ1-5; a weak D match, TRBD1 (5 bases). The CDR3 extends over 13 amino acids. Deletions cut 4 bases from V and 7 bases from J, with 11 bases between. Germline CDR1 and CDR2: SGHAT and FQNNGV. The CDR3 sequence is CASSSTAGQPQHF. DNA for the CDR3: TGTGCCAGCAGCTCGACAGCAGGGCAGCCCCAGCATTTT. The entire variable domain, with the rest obtained from reference TRBV11-2 and TRBJ1-5, is as follows: EAGVAQSPRYKIIEKRQSVAFWCNPISGHATLYWYQQILGQGPKLLIQFQNNGVVDDSQLPKDRFSAERLKGVDSTLKIQPAKLEDSAVYLCASSSTAGQPQHFGDGTRLSIL.

The gene calls are TRBV20-1 and TRBJ2-7; TRBD2 matches 15 bases. Trimming at V came to 5 bases and at J to 1 base, leaving 0 bases not matched to a gene. The CDR3 contains 14 residues. Germline V CDR1 and CDR2: DFQATT, SNEGSKA (reference sequence). Written as DNA, the CDR3 is TGCAGTGCTGGACTAGCGGGAGGGTCCTACGAGCAGTACTTC. Translation: CSAGLAGGSYEQYF.

The J gene is TRBJ2-7, the V gene TRBV3-1; 9 nucleotides match TRBD1. The CDR3 contains 15 residues. Losses at the gene ends were 2 bases for V and 4 bases for J; bases not matched to a gene: 6. Per the germline V gene, CDR1 is LGHDT and CDR2 is YNNKEL (reference sequence). CDR3 region: CASSQTGQGPYEQYF. The DNA for the CDR3 is TGTGCCAGCAGCCAAACGGGACAGGGTCCGTACGAGCAGTACTTC.

J is TRBJ1-5 and V is TRBV29-1; D remains unclear. Germline loops: CDR1 SQVTM, CDR2 ANQGSEA. CDR3 length: 17 amino acids. Between the trimmed V and J ends, which lost 0 bases and 0 bases, there was a span of 15 bases. The CDR3 loop reads CSVEEGSEGYSNQPQHF. As DNA, the CDR3 is TGCAGCGTTGAAGAGGGGTCTGAGGGCTATAGCAATCAGCCCCAGCATTTT.

This clonotype was recorded once. One end of the junction does not line up with germline, which may come from a read error. The V gene is TRBV18, the J gene TRBJ2-1; the match to TRBD1 covers 7 bases. Germline V gene lookup returns CDR1 KGHSH and CDR2 LQKENI. This CDR3 has 17 amino acids. DNA for the CDR3: TGTGCCATCTCACAGACGGGACAGCCCGGACCCTACAATGAGCAGTTCTTC. This encodes CAISQTGQPGPYNEQFF.

This rearrangement joins TRBV7-9 to TRBJ1-2, with 12 bases lining up with TRBD1. V dropped 4 bases and J dropped 4; count of bases not matched to a gene: 4. Germline V lookup: CDR1 SEHNR, CDR2 FQNEAQ (reference sequence). The CDR3 spans 15 residues. The CDR3: CASSYGTGGGYGYTF. In DNA, the CDR3 is TGTGCCAGCAGCTACGGGACAGGGGGCGGCTATGGCTACACCTTC.

In nucleotides, the CDR3 is TGTGCCAGCATGGGCTGGTATAGCGGGAGCTACGAGCAGTACTTC. The encoded protein is CASMGWYSGSYEQYF. V and J are TRBV2 and TRBJ2-7; TRBD2 matches at 9 bases. The CDR3 has 15 residues. V gave up 7 bases and J gave up 3 bases; unmatched junction bases: 10. Germline values: CDR1 SNHLY, CDR2 FYNNEI. Full variable domain (remainder filled in from reference TRBV2 and TRBJ2-7): EPEVTQTPSHQVTQMGQEVILRCVPISNHLYFYWYRQILGQKVEFLVSFYNNEISEKSEIFDDQFSVERPDGSNFTLKIRSTKLEDSAMYFCASMGWYSGSYEQYFGPGTRLTVT.

The genes are TRBV29-1 and TRBJ2-7; D uncertain. V shed 5 bases and J shed 3 bases, with 23 bases lying between them. Per germline, CDR1 SQVTM and CDR2 ANQGSEA. The CDR3 extends over 16 amino acids. CDR3 residues: CSVTVFGSTPLYEQYF. CDR3 DNA sequence: TGCAGCGTTACAGTATTCGGGTCCACACCACTCTACGAGCAGTACTTC.